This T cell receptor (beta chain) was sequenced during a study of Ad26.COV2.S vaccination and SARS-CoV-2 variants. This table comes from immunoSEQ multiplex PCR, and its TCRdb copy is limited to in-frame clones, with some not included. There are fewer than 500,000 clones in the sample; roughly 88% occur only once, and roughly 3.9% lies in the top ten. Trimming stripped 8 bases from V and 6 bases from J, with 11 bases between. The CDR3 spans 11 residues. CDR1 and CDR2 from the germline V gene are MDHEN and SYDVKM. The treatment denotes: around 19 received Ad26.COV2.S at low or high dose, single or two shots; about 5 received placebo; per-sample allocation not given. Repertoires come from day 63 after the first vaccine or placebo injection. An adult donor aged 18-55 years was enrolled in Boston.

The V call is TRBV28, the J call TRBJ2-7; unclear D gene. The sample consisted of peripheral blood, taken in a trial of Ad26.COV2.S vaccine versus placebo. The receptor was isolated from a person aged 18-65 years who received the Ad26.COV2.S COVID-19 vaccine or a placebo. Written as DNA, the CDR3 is TGTGCCAGCGCTTTGGGTCGCGAGCAGTACTTC. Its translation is CASALGREQYF.